Listed below are T cell receptor beta chains from one sample, sequenced in a study of cytomegalovirus exposure and HLA in healthy donors. Sequencing was performed with immunoSEQ multiplex PCR; in TCRdb, only in-frame clones are kept and a portion is missing. The repertoire holds about 160,000 clones, with 75% to 85% as singletons. Material: PBMCs. The origin of the receptors is a woman aged 45-59 years in good health and CMV-seronegative. CDR3s include the opening cysteine and the closing phenylalanine or tryptophan. D genes are given only for firm matches. Only some rows state a clone size, as once, few, many or a class for expanded clones.

>TRBD1|-|TRBV7-8|17|TRBJ1-3
TGTGCCAGCAGCATCCGGATAACCGGGACAGGGAGAGGCACCATATATTTT
CASSIRITGTGRGTIYF
>TRBD2|-|TRBV10-3|15|TRBJ2-3
TGTGCCATCAGTACTAGCGGGGACAGCACAGATACGCAGTATTTT
CAISTSGDSTDTQYF
>-|-|TRBV29-1|14|TRBJ2-1
TGCAGCGTTCCCGGACACAGCTCCTACAATGAGCAGTTCTTC
CSVPGHSSYNEQFF
>TRBD1|-|TRBV27|14|TRBJ2-2
TGTGCCAGCAGTTTATTCAGGGGGAACAGGGAGCTGTTTTTT
CASSLFRGNRELFF
>-|-|TRBV6-6|15|TRBJ1-1
TGTGCCAGCAGTTACGGTCAGGGAAGGAATACTGAAGCTTTCTTT
CASSYGQGRNTEAFF
>TRBD2|few|TRBV11-2|14|TRBJ2-5
TGTGCCAGCAGCCCGGGGGGGGTGTCGGAGACCCAGTACTTC
CASSPGGVSETQYF
>-|-|TRBV29-1|14|TRBJ1-1
TGCAGCGCCGGAGAAGGCGCGGCAAACACTGAAGCTTTCTTT
CSAGEGAANTEAFF
>-|-|TRBV18|12|TRBJ2-2
TGTGCCAGCTCCGAGGAGGCCGGGGAGCTGTTTTTT
CASSEEAGELFF
>TRBD1|-|TRBV28|16|TRBJ1-4
TGTGCCAGCAGCCCATTGCGGGACAGGGATAATGAAAAACTGTTTTTT
CASSPLRDRDNEKLFF
>TRBD1|-|TRBV7-2|16|TRBJ2-6
TGTGCCAGTACCCGGGACAGGGTGGGTGGGGCCAACGTCCTGACTTTC
CASTRDRVGGANVLTF
>-|few|TRBV6-7|11|TRBJ1-5
TGTGCCAGCAGCCCAAATCAGCCCCAGCATTTT
CASSPNQPQHF
>TRBD1|-|TRBV4-2|16|TRBJ1-5
TGTGCCAGCAGCCAAGGGGTTCCAGGGGGCAGTCAGCCCCAGCATTTT
CASSQGVPGGSQPQHF
>-|-|TRBV5-4|14|TRBJ2-2
TGTGCCAGCAGCTTGGATCTAGCTACGGGGGAGCTGTTTTTT
CASSLDLATGELFF
>-|-|TRBV6-4|16|TRBJ2-3
TGTGCCAGCAGTGACAGGAGTAGCGCCCGCACAGATACGCAGTATTTT
CASSDRSSARTDTQYF
>-|-|TRBV6-1|14|TRBJ2-3
TGTGCCAGCAGTGAATCTCGGAGTGCAGATACGCAGTATTTT
CASSESRSADTQYF
>-|few|TRBV6-1|14|TRBJ1-1
TGTGCCAGCAGGACCGTGGGGGGGGAAGTTGAAGCTTTCTTT
CASRTVGGEVEAFF
>-|-|TRBV18|13|TRBJ1-1
TGTGCCAGCTCACTAAAACAGGACACTGAAGCTTTCTTT
CASSLKQDTEAFF
>-|-|TRBV7-2|18|TRBJ2-2
TGTGCCAGCAGAAGAGGAGGCGGAGCTCCCGGGGGCACCGGGGAGCTGTTTTTT
CASRRGGGAPGGTGELFF
>-|-|TRBV6-6|15|TRBJ2-1
TGTGCCAGCTCCCAGGCCGGCCCCGAAAGAAATGAGCAGTTCTTC
CASSQAGPERNEQFF
>-|-|TRBV4-2|13|TRBJ1-1
TGTGCCAGCAGCCTCAGGGAGGGCACTGAAGCTTTCTTT
CASSLREGTEAFF
>-|-|TRBV11-2|17|TRBJ1-6
TGTGCCAGCAGCGGTTACAGGGCGGGCTCCTATAATTCACCCCTCCACTTT
CASSGYRAGSYNSPLHF
>TRBD1|few|TRBV9|14|TRBJ2-7
TGTGCCAGCAGCGGAACCGGGACAGGGTACGAGCAGTACTTC
CASSGTGTGYEQYF
>-|-|TRBV7-2|16|TRBJ2-2
TGTGCCAGCAGCTTAGAACCGGGAGACGGCACCGGGGAGCTGTTTTTT
CASSLEPGDGTGELFF
>-|-|TRBV7-2|15|TRBJ1-5
TGTGCCAGCAGCCTTTCCGTTGCGGGGAATCAGCCCCAGCATTTT
CASSLSVAGNQPQHF
>-|-|TRBV5-6|15|TRBJ1-4
TGTGCCAGCAGCTTGGACAGGGTTACTAATGAAAAACTGTTTTTT
CASSLDRVTNEKLFF
>TRBD2|-|TRBV9|13|TRBJ2-7
TGTGCCAGCAGCCCCCGGGGGGCCTACGAGCAGTACTTC
CASSPRGAYEQYF
>-|once|TRBV13|20|TRBJ2-7
TGTGCCAGCAGCCCAGGGGGGCAGGGAAGCTCCACAGTTAGTGTCTACGAGCAGTACTTC
CASSPGGQGSSTVSVYEQYF
>-|-|TRBV29-1|12|TRBJ2-7
TGCAGCGTTGTGGAGGGAGTCTACGAGCAGTACTTC
CSVVEGVYEQYF
>TRBD1|-|TRBV5-8|16|TRBJ1-2
TGTGCCAGCAGCTACCCCGGGACAGGGGCCTCGGGGGGCTACACCTTC
CASSYPGTGASGGYTF
>-|-|TRBV29-1|16|TRBJ2-1
TGCAGCGTTGGCGGGCGGGCTAGCAGCATCTACAATGAGCAGTTCTTC
CSVGGRASSIYNEQFF
>-|-|TRBV5-1|15|TRBJ2-5
TGCGCCAGCAGCTTGGGAGGTTCTGATGGAGAGACCCAGTACTTC
CASSLGGSDGETQYF
>TRBD1|-|TRBV28|13|TRBJ1-2
TGTGCCATCACGGACAGGGGGCCCGTCGGCTACACCTTC
CAITDRGPVGYTF
>-|once|TRBV7-2|15|TRBJ2-5
TGTGCCAGCAGCACGACCGGGACCCTCGGGGAGGCCCAGTACTTC
CASSTTGTLGEAQYF
>TRBD1|-|TRBV7-8|14|TRBJ1-5
TGTGCCAGCAGCTTAACAGGGGGGAATCAGCCCCAGCATTTT
CASSLTGGNQPQHF
>TRBD1|-|TRBV27|15|TRBJ1-2
TGTGCCAGCAGTTATAGACAGGGCGAGGTTTGGGGCTACACCTTC
CASSYRQGEVWGYTF
>TRBD2|-|TRBV10-1|16|TRBJ2-3
TGCGCCAGCAGTCCGGCTAGCGGGAGGAGTGCAGATACGCAGTATTTT
CASSPASGRSADTQYF
>TRBD1|-|TRBV11-2|15|TRBJ2-1
TGTGCCAGCAGCCTGACAGGGGGCCTGGGGAATGAGCAGTTCTTC
CASSLTGGLGNEQFF
>-|-|TRBV19|15|TRBJ2-2
TGTGCCAGTAGTATAGGGCGGGGGAACACCGGGGAGCTGTTTTTT
CASSIGRGNTGELFF
>TRBD2|-|TRBV11-1|15|TRBJ2-3
TGTGCCAGCAGCTTGGGGGGGGAATTCACAGATACGCAGTATTTT
CASSLGGEFTDTQYF
>-|-|TRBV11-2|16|TRBJ1-3
TGTGCCAGCAGCTTACGGAGAGGGTTCACTGGAAACACCATATATTTT
CASSLRRGFTGNTIYF
>-|-|TRBV15|14|TRBJ2-7
TGTGCCACCAGCAGGATTGACTCTTCCTACGAGCAGTACTTC
CATSRIDSSYEQYF
>-|-|TRBV5-6|17|TRBJ2-7
TGTGCCAGCAGCTTGAGTGGCTGGGACACATACTCGGGCGAGCAGTACTTC
CASSLSGWDTYSGEQYF
>-|-|TRBV7-2|13|TRBJ2-1
TGTGCCAGCAGCTCCCAGGGTGGCAGCGAGCAGTTCTTC
CASSSQGGSEQFF
>-|-|TRBV19|14|TRBJ1-2
TGTGCCAGTAGTGAGGGCAGACCGGGCTATGGCTACACCTTC
CASSEGRPGYGYTF
>-|-|TRBV7-2|14|TRBJ2-2
TGTGCCAGCAGCTTAGCGCCCAGCACCGGGGAGCTGTTTTTT
CASSLAPSTGELFF
>-|-|TRBV7-2|14|TRBJ1-3
TGTGCCAGCAGCTTAAAGACAGGTGGAAACACCATATATTTT
CASSLKTGGNTIYF
>-|-|TRBV10-3|11|TRBJ2-7
TGTGCCACCAACCAGGGCTACGAGCAGTACTTC
CATNQGYEQYF
>TRBD1|-|TRBV11-2|12|TRBJ1-1
TGTGCCAGCAGCCCATTTGACAGGGGAACTTTCTTT
CASSPFDRGTFF
>-|-|TRBV15|15|TRBJ1-2
TGTGCCACCAGCAGTGGCGGGTTTCATTCCTATGGCTACACCTTC
CATSSGGFHSYGYTF
>-|-|TRBV30|11|TRBJ2-7
TGTGCCTGGAGCCCGGGGGTCGAGCAGTACTTC
CAWSPGVEQYF